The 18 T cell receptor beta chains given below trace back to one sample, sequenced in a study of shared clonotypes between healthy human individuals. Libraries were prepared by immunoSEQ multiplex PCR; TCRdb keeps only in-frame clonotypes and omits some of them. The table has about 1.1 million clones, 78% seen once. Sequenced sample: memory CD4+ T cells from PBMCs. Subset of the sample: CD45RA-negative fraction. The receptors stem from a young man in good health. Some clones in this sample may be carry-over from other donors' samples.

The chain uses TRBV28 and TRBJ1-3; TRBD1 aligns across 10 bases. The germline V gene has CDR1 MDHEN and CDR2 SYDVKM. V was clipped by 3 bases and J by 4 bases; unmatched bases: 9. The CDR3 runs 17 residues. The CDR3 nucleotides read TGTGCCAGCAGTTTTTGGCCGGGACAGGGGAAGGGAAACACCATATATTTT. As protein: CASSFWPGQGKGNTIYF. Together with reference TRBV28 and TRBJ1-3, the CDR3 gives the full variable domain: DVKVTQSSRYLVKRTGEKVFLECVQDMDHENMFWYRQDPGLGLRLIYFSYDVKMKEKGDIPEGYSVSREKKERFSLILESASTNQTSMYLCASSFWPGQGKGNTIYFGEGSWLTVV.

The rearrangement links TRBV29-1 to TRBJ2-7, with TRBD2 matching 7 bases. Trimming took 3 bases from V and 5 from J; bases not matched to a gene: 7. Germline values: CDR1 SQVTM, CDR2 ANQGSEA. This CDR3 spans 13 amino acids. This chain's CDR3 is CSVDREGLDEQYF. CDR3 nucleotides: TGCAGCGTTGACAGGGAGGGCCTCGACGAGCAGTACTTC.

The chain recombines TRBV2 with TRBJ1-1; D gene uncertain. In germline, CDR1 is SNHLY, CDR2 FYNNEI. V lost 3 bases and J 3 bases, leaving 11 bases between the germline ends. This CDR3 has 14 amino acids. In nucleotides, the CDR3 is TGTGCCAGCAGTGAGGAGGGCTTGGACACTGAAGCTTTCTTT. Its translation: CASSEEGLDTEAFF.

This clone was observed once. The CDR3 coding sequence is TGTGCCAGCAGCAGGACAGGGTTCGAGCAGTACTTC. Residues: CASSRTGFEQYF. The chain combines TRBV5-6 with TRBJ2-7; 8 nucleotides match TRBD1. The CDR3 has 12 residues. Losses at the gene ends were 4 bases for V and 6 bases for J; bases not matched to a gene: 3. Germline V gene data show CDR1 as SGHDT and CDR2 as YYEEEE.

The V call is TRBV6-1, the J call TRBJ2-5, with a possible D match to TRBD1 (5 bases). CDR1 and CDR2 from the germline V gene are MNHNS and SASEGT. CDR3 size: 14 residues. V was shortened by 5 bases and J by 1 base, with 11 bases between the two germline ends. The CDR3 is CASSLHGAQETQYF. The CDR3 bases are TGTGCCAGCAGTCTACATGGGGCCCAAGAGACCCAGTACTTC.

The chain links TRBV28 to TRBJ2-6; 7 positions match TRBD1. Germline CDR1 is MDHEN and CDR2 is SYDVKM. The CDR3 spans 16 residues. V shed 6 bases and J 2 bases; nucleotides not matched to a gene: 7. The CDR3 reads CASRKTGDPGANVLTF. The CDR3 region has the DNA TGTGCCAGCAGGAAAACAGGGGACCCTGGGGCCAACGTCCTGACTTTC.

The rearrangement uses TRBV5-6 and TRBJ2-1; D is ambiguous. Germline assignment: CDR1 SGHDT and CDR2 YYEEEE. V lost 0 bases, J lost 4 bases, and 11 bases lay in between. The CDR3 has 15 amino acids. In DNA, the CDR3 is TGTGCCAGCAGCTTGGGACGAACGAATTACAATGAGCAGTTCTTC. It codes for CASSLGRTNYNEQFF.

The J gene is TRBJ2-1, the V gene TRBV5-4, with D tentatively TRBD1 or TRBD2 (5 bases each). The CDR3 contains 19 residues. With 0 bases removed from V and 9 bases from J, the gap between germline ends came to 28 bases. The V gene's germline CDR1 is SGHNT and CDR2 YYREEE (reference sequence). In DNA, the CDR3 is TGTGCCAGCAGCTTGGAAGGTGATTGGGACGGGCCGTCTCTCGGTGAGCAGTTCTTC. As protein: CASSLEGDWDGPSLGEQFF.

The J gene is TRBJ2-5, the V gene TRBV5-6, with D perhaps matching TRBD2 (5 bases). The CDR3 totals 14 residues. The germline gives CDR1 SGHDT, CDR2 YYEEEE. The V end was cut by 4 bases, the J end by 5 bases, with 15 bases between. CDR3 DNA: TGTGCCAGCAGCCGCGGGTCCCCTCGTGAGACCCAGTACTTC. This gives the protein CASSRGSPRETQYF.

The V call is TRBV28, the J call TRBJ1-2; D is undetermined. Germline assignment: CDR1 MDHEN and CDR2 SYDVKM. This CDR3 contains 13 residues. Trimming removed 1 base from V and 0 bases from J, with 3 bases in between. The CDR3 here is CASSLYANYGYTF. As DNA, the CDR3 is TGTGCCAGCAGTTTATATGCTAACTATGGCTACACCTTC.

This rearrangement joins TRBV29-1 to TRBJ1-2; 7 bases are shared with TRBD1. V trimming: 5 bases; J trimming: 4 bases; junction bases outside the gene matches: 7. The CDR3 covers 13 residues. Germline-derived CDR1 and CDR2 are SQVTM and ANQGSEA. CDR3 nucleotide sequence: TGCAGCGTTTCCCGGACAGGCCTCTATGGCTACACCTTC. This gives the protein CSVSRTGLYGYTF.

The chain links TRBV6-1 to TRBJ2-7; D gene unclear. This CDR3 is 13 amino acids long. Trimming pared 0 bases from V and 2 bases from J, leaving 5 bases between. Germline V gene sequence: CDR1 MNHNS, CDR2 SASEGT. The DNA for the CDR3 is TGTGCCAGCAGTGAAGCATCGACCTACGAGCAGTACTTC. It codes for CASSEASTYEQYF.

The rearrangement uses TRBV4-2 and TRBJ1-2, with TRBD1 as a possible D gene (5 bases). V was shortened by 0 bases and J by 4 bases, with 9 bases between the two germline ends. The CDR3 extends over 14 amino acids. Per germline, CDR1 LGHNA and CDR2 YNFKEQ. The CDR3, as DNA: TGTGCCAGCAGCCAAGACGGGGGGGTCTATGGCTACACCTTC. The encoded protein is CASSQDGGVYGYTF.

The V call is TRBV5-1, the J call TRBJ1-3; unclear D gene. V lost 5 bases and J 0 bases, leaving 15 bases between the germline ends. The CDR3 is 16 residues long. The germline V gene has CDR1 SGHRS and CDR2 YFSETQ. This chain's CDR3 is CASRGSGGSSGNTIYF. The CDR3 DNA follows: TGCGCCAGCAGAGGGAGTGGAGGCAGCTCTGGAAACACCATATATTTT.

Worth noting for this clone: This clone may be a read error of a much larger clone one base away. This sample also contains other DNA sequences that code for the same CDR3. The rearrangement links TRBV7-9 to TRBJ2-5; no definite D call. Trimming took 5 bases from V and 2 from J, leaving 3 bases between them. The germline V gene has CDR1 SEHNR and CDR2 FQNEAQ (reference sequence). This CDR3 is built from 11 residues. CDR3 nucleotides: TGTGCCAGCAGCCTTCAAGAGACCCAGTACTTC. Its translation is CASSLQETQYF.

The CDR3 is CASSLAGTGPSYEQYF. In DNA, the CDR3 is TGTGCCAGCAGCTTGGCCGGGACAGGGCCCAGCTACGAGCAGTACTTC. V gene TRBV5-4 combines with J gene TRBJ2-7; 9 bases align to TRBD1. CDR1 is SGHNT, CDR2 YYREEE, per germline (reference sequence). CDR3 length: 16 residues. Trimming took 0 bases from V and 3 from J; bases not matched to a gene: 7.

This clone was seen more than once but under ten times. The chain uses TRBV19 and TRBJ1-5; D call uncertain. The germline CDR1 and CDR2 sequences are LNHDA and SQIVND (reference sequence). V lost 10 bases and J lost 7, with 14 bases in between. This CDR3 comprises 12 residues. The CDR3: CATSERSQPQHF. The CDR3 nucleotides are TGTGCCACCTCGGAACGGTCACAGCCCCAGCATTTT.

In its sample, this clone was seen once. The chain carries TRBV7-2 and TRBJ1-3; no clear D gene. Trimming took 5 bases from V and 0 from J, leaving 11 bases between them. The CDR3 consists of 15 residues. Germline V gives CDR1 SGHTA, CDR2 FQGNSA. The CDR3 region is CASSRWGGSGNTIYF. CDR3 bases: TGTGCCAGCAGCCGCTGGGGAGGCTCTGGAAACACCATATATTTT.